This is a list of T cell receptor beta chains from one sample in a study of early T cells in non-severe SARS-CoV-2 infection. TCRdb fed the 5' RACE reads into MiXCR, producing one record per CDR3 protein. The table records around 30,000 distinct CDR3 sequences, around 5% of them present only once. Specimen: whole blood. These receptors all come from an adult who was a healthcare worker with PCR-confirmed SARS-CoV-2 infection or an uninfected control (not recorded which). Both conserved end residues are part of each CDR3. D genes are given only for firm matches. Rows give clone size only sometimes, using once, few, many, or a class for an expanded clone.

d_call clone_size j_call v_call cdr3_nt cdr3_aa
. many TRBJ1-1 TRBV28 TGTGCCAGCAGTTTATGGGAGGAGGGGCTAAATGAAGCTTTCTTT CASSLWEEGLNEAFF
. many TRBJ2-1 TRBV5-6 TGTGCCAGCAGCGCGAACCGGGACACGGACAATGAGCAGTTCTTC CASSANRDTDNEQFF
. many TRBJ2-5 TRBV7-9 TGTGCCAGCAGCCGCACTAGCCTGGGCGAGACCCAGTACTTC CASSRTSLGETQYF
. few TRBJ1-6 TRBV9 TGTGCCAGCAGCGTAGGGGCTTTCTCCTATAATTCACCCCTCCACTTT CASSVGAFSYNSPLHF
. many TRBJ1-2 TRBV7-2 TGTGCCAGCAGCCCCGATGAGAGCTATGGCTACACCTTC CASSPDESYGYTF
TRBD1 many TRBJ2-5 TRBV10-3 TGTGCCATCAGCCCTACGACAGGGGAAGAGACCCAGTACTTC CAISPTTGEETQYF
TRBD2 . TRBJ2-3 TRBV7-7 TGTGCTAGCAGCCTCGGGGGAGGGGCAGATACGCAGTATTTT CASSLGGGADTQYF
TRBD1 many TRBJ2-4 TRBV10-3 TGTGCCATCAGACCCGGGACAGGGGAAGGGGTCAAAAACATTCAGTACTTC CAIRPGTGEGVKNIQYF
TRBD1 few TRBJ2-3 TRBV6-1 TGTGCCAGCACCTGGGACAGCCCCACAGATACGCAGTATTTT CASTWDSPTDTQYF
. few TRBJ2-1 TRBV4-1 TGCGCCAGCAGCCCCGGTTCCCGAGGTGCCTACAATGAGCAGTTCTTC CASSPGSRGAYNEQFF
. few TRBJ2-7 TRBV12-3/TRBV12-4 TGTGCCAGCAGTTTGGCCAGGGAATTCTACGAGCAGTACTTC CASSLAREFYEQYF
. many TRBJ2-7 TRBV5-1 TGCGCCAGCAGCCTAAGCCCCCGATCAGACGAGCAGTACTTC CASSLSPRSDEQYF